A selection of T cell receptor beta chains follows, all from one sample in a study of blood T cell repertoires in COVID-19. Sequenced by immunoSEQ multiplex PCR; TCRdb stores in-frame clones only, minus some. The table lists approximately 220,000 clones, roughly 84% of them singletons. The sequenced sample consisted of PBMCs or T cells enriched from blood (not recorded which). These receptors all stem from a woman in her 40s who had recovered from COVID-19. Each CDR3 is given with its conserved first and last residue. The D gene is left open where the match is weak. The size of a clone is reported for some rows only, either as once, few or many, or as a class for expanded clones.

TRBV5-4	TRBJ1-2	.	.	TGTGCCAGCAGCTTAAGAGAGTCGGGAAGGTCGACCTTC	CASSLRESGRSTF
TRBV27	TRBJ1-1	TRBD1	.	TGTGCCAGCATCCTTACAGGGGGTTCTGAAGCTTTCTTT	CASILTGGSEAFF
TRBV20-1	TRBJ1-2	.	.	TGCAGTGCTAGTCGGGGATCAGATGGCTACACCTTC	CSASRGSDGYTF
TRBV9	TRBJ2-1	TRBD2	.	TGTGCCAGCAGCGTAGAAGCGGGAACATCCTACAATGAGCAGTTCTTC	CASSVEAGTSYNEQFF
TRBV2	TRBJ2-3	.	.	TGTGCCAGCAGTGACGACTCCACAGATACGCAGTATTTT	CASSDDSTDTQYF
TRBV30	TRBJ1-2	TRBD1	few	TGTGCCTGGAGCGGACAGGGCAATAACTATGGCTACACCTTC	CAWSGQGNNYGYTF
TRBV5-1	TRBJ1-3	.	once	TGCGCCAGCAGCTTGGGGAACGGGGCTGGAAACACCATATATTTT	CASSLGNGAGNTIYF
TRBV11-2	TRBJ2-2	.	.	TGTGCCAGCAGCTTGGGGCCCCGCTTCACCGGGGAGCTGTTTTTT	CASSLGPRFTGELFF
TRBV5-1	TRBJ1-4	TRBD1	once	TGCGCCAGCAGCTTGGGGACAGGGACCCATGAAAAACTGTTTTTT	CASSLGTGTHEKLFF
TRBV5-1	TRBJ2-3	TRBD1	.	TGCGCCAGCAGCTTGGTGGGACAGGTCACAGATACGCAGTATTTT	CASSLVGQVTDTQYF
TRBV9	TRBJ1-2	.	.	TGTGCCAGCAGCTCAGGGTTCGGCTATGGCTACACCTTC	CASSSGFGYGYTF
TRBV3-1/TRBV3-2	TRBJ1-1	.	once	TGTGCCAGCATCGGAGCGGGGCTCACTGAAGCTTTCTTT	CASIGAGLTEAFF
TRBV30	TRBJ1-2	.	once	TGTGCCGCGGGTGTGGGTTCGGCTAACTATGGCTACACCTTC	CAAGVGSANYGYTF
TRBV13	TRBJ2-5	TRBD2	.	TGTGCCAGCAGCGAGCGGGAGGCCAAGGAGACCCAGTACTTC	CASSEREAKETQYF
TRBV14	TRBJ2-3	TRBD1	.	TGTGCCAGCAGCCAAGGGGGGACAGTTAGCACAGATACGCAGTATTTT	CASSQGGTVSTDTQYF
TRBV5-4	TRBJ2-3	TRBD2	.	TGTGCCAGCAGCTTGGCGGCGGGAGGTGGAGCAGATACGCAGTATTTT	CASSLAAGGGADTQYF
TRBV7-2	TRBJ1-4	TRBD1	once	TGTGCCAGCAGCCCAGACAGGGGGCAGGGAAAACTGTTTTTT	CASSPDRGQGKLFF